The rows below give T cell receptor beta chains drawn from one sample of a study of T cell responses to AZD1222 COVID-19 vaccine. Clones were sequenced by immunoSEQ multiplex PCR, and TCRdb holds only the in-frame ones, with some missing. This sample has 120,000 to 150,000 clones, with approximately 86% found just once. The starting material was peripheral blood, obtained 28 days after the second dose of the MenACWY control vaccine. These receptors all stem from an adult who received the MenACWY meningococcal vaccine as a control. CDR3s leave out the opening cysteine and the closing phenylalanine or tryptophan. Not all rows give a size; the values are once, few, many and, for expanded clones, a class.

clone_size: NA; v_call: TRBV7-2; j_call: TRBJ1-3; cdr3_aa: ASSSGAGFGNTIY
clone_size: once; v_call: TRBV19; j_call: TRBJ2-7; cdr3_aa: ASSMVRDEQY
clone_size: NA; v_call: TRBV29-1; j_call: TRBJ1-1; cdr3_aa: SVEVVRGKAF
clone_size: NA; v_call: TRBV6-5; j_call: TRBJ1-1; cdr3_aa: ASTAERTYPEAF
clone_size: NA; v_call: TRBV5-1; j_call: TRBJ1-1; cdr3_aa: ASSQGQNTEAF
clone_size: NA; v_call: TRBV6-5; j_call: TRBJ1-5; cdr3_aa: ASRPDRNQPQH
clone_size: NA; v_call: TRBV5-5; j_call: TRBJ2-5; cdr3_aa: ASSLGSQETQY
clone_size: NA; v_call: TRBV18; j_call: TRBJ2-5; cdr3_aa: ASSRQTQPAETQY
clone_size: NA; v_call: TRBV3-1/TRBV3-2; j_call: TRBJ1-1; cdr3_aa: ASSQNTGRNTEAF
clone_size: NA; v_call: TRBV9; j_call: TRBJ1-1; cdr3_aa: ASSVIVGDTEAF
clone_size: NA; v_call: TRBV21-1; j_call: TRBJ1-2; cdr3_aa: ATSDKPDWDNYGYT
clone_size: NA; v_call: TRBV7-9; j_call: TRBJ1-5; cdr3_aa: ASSGGGPQH
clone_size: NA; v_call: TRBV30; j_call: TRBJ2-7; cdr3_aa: AWSSGRSYEQY
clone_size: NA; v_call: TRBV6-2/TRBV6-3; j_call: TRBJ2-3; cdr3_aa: ASSPYLRADTQY
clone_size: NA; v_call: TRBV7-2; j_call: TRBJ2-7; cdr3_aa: ASSFRVISYEQY
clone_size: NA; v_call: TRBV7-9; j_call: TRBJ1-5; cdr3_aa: ASSPWDRGSNQPQH
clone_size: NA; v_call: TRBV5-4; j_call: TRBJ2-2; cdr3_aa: ASSLAMGSNTGELF
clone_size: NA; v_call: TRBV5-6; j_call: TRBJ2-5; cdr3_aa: ASSLGLAGDPETQY